These 17 T cell receptor beta chains were all obtained from the same sample, sequenced in a study of cytotoxic CD8 clonotypes in ibrutinib-treated CLL (dated by TCRdb to about 2021). Library method: the immunoSEQ multiplex PCR assay. Entries here come from immuneACCESS through TCRdb and include only in-frame sequences with V and J called. Some clones fail to appear in such tables; in the studies checked, an unresolved V gene covers under half of the shortfall, and the cause of the remainder is unknown. Within this sample are 130,000 or so clones, with approximately 80% of them counted one time only. In total, the top ten clones hold roughly a quarter of the sample. The sample's time point label, decoded: eleven to twelve months on ibrutinib. Specimen: PBMCs, collected after 12 months of ibrutinib treatment. Receptors were obtained from a human donor with chronic lymphocytic leukemia.

This chain uses TRBV30 with TRBJ1-6; TRBD1 might be the D (6 bases). The germline CDR1 and CDR2 sequences are GTSNPN and SVGIG (reference sequence). The CDR3 is 14 residues long. Trimming took 3 bases from V and 7 from J, leaving 13 bases between them. This CDR3 reads CAWSGGQNNSPLHF. Here the CDR3 DNA reads TGTGCCTGGAGCGGCGGACAGAACAATTCACCCCTCCACTTT.

This clone came up once. The rearrangement links TRBV25-1 to TRBJ1-4, with 10 positions matching TRBD1. The CDR3 sequence is 14 residues long. V shed 4 bases and J 7 bases; nucleotides not matched to a gene: 3. From germline, CDR1 is MGHDK and CDR2 SYGVNS. CDR3 nucleotides: TGTGCCAGCAGTGGGACAGGGGGGGCTGAAAAACTGTTTTTT. Residues: CASSGTGGAEKLFF.

This chain uses TRBV6-1 with TRBJ2-7; 7 nucleotides agree with TRBD1. The CDR3 runs to 14 residues. In germline, CDR1 is MNHNS, CDR2 SASEGT. V gave up 8 bases and J gave up 3 bases; unmatched junction bases: 10. CDR3 protein: CASGRRGGGYEQYF. The CDR3 DNA sequence: TGTGCCAGCGGAAGAAGAGGGGGCGGCTACGAGCAGTACTTC.

This clone has just a few counts. This chain uses TRBV30 with TRBJ1-1; D unclear. V gave up 0 bases and J gave up 0 bases, with 8 bases separating them. This CDR3 has 14 amino acids. The germline gives CDR1 GTSNPN, CDR2 SVGIG (reference sequence). This CDR3 is CAWSVPGLNTEAFF. CDR3 DNA: TGTGCCTGGAGTGTACCCGGGTTGAACACTGAAGCTTTCTTT.

In its sample, this clone was seen once. The chain recombines TRBV6-6 with TRBJ2-2; D not certain. CDR1 is MNHNY, CDR2 SVGAGI, per germline (reference sequence). This CDR3 is built from 12 residues. Trimming removed 2 bases at V and 6 bases at J, with 4 bases between. CDR3 DNA: TGTGCCAGCAGTTACCCCGCCGGGGAGCTGTTTTTT. Translating gives CASSYPAGELFF.

The chain recombines TRBV28 with TRBJ2-7; D possibly uses TRBD1 or TRBD2 (5 bases each). The CDR3 has 14 amino acids. Trimming took 5 bases from V and 2 from J, leaving 13 bases between them. Germline V CDR1 and CDR2: MDHEN, SYDVKM. Here the CDR3 DNA reads TGTGCCAGCAGTCAGAGGGGATTTGCCTACGAGCAGTACTTC. It yields the protein CASSQRGFAYEQYF.

The gene calls are TRBV7-2 and TRBJ2-7; TRBD1 agrees at 7 bases. Germline lookup yields CDR1 SGHTA and CDR2 FQGNSA. This CDR3 is built from 13 residues. Trimming cost V 6 bases and J 5 bases; bases outside gene matches: 7. The CDR3 DNA reads TGTGCCAGCAGTCTTACAGGGGTCCACGAGCAGTACTTC. Residues: CASSLTGVHEQYF.

V is TRBV6-5 and J is TRBJ2-1; D is ambiguous. Per germline, CDR1 MNHEY and CDR2 SVGAGI. This CDR3 contains 15 residues. With 2 bases removed from V and 2 bases from J, the gap between germline ends came to 10 bases. In DNA, the CDR3 is TGTGCCAGCAGTTACGGGCCAAGGGCCTACAATGAGCAGTTCTTC. This translates into CASSYGPRAYNEQFF.

This chain links TRBV28 with TRBJ1-4; 7 bases map to TRBD1. This CDR3 is built from 15 residues. Germline-derived CDR1 and CDR2 are MDHEN and SYDVKM. With 4 bases clipped from V and 7 bases from J, the junction kept 9 bases outside the gene matches. In nucleotides, the CDR3 is TGTGCCAGCAGTTCAGGACAGGTAACTGGTGAAAAACTGTTTTTT. Encoded protein: CASSSGQVTGEKLFF.

V usage is TRBV5-1 and J usage is TRBJ1-6; D unresolved. Trimming took 7 bases from V and 10 from J, leaving 21 bases between them. The length of the CDR3 is 15 residues. The germline V gene encodes CDR1 SGHRS and CDR2 YFSETQ. The CDR3 region is CASAQTAGGESPLHF. The CDR3 region has the DNA TGCGCCAGCGCCCAAACGGCAGGAGGAGAGTCACCCCTCCACTTT.

This clone was seen only a few times. This chain joins TRBV7-8 and TRBJ2-7, with 10 nucleotides matching TRBD1. This CDR3 is built from 14 residues. V lost 3 bases and J lost 3; bases outside the gene matches: 2. CDR1 and CDR2 (germline): SGHVS, FQNEAQ. The CDR3 sequence is CASSFRTGGYEQYF. CDR3 DNA: TGTGCCAGCAGCTTTCGGACAGGGGGCTACGAGCAGTACTTC.

The chain uses TRBV5-4 and TRBJ2-1; 11 bases fit TRBD2. CDR1 SGHNT and CDR2 YYREEE come from the germline V gene (reference sequence). J lost 3 bases, V lost 4 bases, and 6 bases had no gene match. The CDR3 runs 16 residues. CDR3: CASSPGGTSGYNEQFF. CDR3 in DNA: TGTGCCAGCAGCCCGGGAGGGACTAGCGGCTACAATGAGCAGTTCTTC.

The rearrangement links TRBV5-6 to TRBJ1-5; the D is unclear. The CDR3 sequence is 16 residues long. Germline loops: CDR1 SGHDT, CDR2 YYEEEE. V dropped 2 bases and J dropped 0 bases, with 12 bases sitting between them. Here the CDR3 reads CASSFRTDYSNQPQHF. The CDR3 bases are TGTGCCAGCAGCTTTCGGACGGATTATAGCAATCAGCCCCAGCATTTT.

This sequence joins TRBV9 and TRBJ1-3; possibly TRBD1 for D (5 bases). V dropped 0 bases and J dropped 5 bases, with 12 bases sitting between them. Germline lookup yields CDR1 SGDLS and CDR2 YYNGEE. CDR3 length: 15 amino acids. The CDR3 spells CASSVGGDRRNTIYF. The CDR3 DNA is TGTGCCAGCAGCGTAGGAGGGGATCGTCGAAACACCATATATTTT.

V gene TRBV18 combines with J gene TRBJ2-7; D is unresolved. CDR1 and CDR2 from the germline V gene are KGHSH and LQKENI. The CDR3 covers 14 residues. Trimming shortened V by 0 bases and J by 2 bases, and 8 bases separated the two germline ends. Here the CDR3 reads CASSPPGSTYEQYF. The DNA for the CDR3 is TGTGCCAGCTCACCACCAGGGTCGACCTACGAGCAGTACTTC.

The genes are TRBV30 and TRBJ2-5; D gene uncertain. The V end lost 1 base, the J end lost 7 bases, and 16 bases lay between the germline ends. In germline, CDR1 is GTSNPN, CDR2 SVGIG (reference sequence). This CDR3 has 14 amino acids. For the CDR3, the DNA is TGTGCCTGGAGTGATGGCACGTACCCCCGGACCCAGTACTTC. It yields the protein CAWSDGTYPRTQYF. Based on the CDR3 plus reference TRBV30 and TRBJ2-5, the full variable domain is SQTIHQWPATLVQPVGSPLSLECTVEGTSNPNLYWYRQAAGRGLQLLFYSVGIGQISSEVPQNLSASRPQDRQFILSSKKLLLSDSGFYLCAWSDGTYPRTQYFGPGTRLLVL.

This chain joins TRBV9 and TRBJ2-2, with 10 bases fitting TRBD2. The V segment lost 4 bases and the J segment 1 base; nucleotides outside the gene matches: 4. The CDR3 sequence is 16 residues long. Germline lookup yields CDR1 SGDLS and CDR2 YYNGEE. The CDR3 DNA reads TGTGCCAGCAGCTCCCGGACTAGCGGGAACACCGGGGAGCTGTTTTTT. Its protein product is CASSSRTSGNTGELFF.